This T cell receptor (beta chain) was documented in a study of Ad26.COV2.S vaccination and SARS-CoV-2 variants. About the study: A participant enrolled in the COV1001 Ad26.COV2.S trial arm provided the sample.

This table comes from immunoSEQ multiplex PCR, and its TCRdb copy is limited to in-frame clones, with some not included. The repertoire consists of around 320,000 clones, with over 75% occurring once and the leading ten covering 3.4%. CDR1 is LGHNT, CDR2 FRNRAP, per germline. This CDR3 has 16 amino acids. The junction had 10 bases not matched to a gene; V was cut back by 6 bases and J by 1 base. This clone was recorded only once. Its antigen is unknown. Treatment meaning: roughly 20 received Ad26.COV2.S at low or high dose, single or two shots; 5 received placebo; per-sample allocation not given. Sampling was done on day 63 after the first vaccine or placebo injection. At a Boston site, the person donating was an adult of 18-55 years. Regarding the study as a whole: Analyses that measured TCR breadth and depth may have underestimated total T cell responses.

This sequence was found in a person between 18 and 60 years old who received the Ad26.COV2.S COVID-19 vaccine or a placebo. The sample in question was peripheral blood, obtained in a trial of Ad26.COV2.S vaccine versus placebo. The chain employs TRBV12-5 and TRBJ1-2; 8 nucleotides match TRBD1. In nucleotides, the CDR3 is TGTGCTAGTGGGTACGGGACAGGACCGAGTAACTATGGCTACACCTTC. The encoded protein is CASGYGTGPSNYGYTF.